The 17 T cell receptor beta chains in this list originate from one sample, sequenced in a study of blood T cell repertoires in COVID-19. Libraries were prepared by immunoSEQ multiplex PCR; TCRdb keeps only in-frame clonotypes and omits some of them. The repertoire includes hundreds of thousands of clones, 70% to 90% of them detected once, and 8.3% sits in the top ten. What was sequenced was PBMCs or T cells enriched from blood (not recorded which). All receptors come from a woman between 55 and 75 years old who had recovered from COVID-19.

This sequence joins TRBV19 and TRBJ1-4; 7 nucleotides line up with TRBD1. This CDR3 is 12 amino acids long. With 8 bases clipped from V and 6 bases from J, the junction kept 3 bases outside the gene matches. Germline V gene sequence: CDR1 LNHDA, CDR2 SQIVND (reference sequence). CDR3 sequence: CASHTGDEKLFF. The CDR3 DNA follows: TGTGCCAGTCATACAGGGGATGAAAAACTGTTTTTT.

The CDR3 nucleotides read TGTGCCAGCAGCCAAGGGGCAGGCGCAACTAATGAAAAACTGTTTTTT. Translated: CASSQGAGATNEKLFF. The J gene is TRBJ1-4, the V gene TRBV3-1 (or the pseudogene TRBV3-2); no reliable D call. The CDR3 spans 16 residues. The germline CDR1 and CDR2 sequences are LGHDT and YNNKEL (reference sequence). V was clipped by 1 base and J by 0 bases, with 9 bases between them.

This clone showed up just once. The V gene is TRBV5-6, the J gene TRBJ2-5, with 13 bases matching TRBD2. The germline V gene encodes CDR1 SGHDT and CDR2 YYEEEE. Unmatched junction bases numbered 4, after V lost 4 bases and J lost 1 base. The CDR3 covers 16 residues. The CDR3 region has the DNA TGTGCCAGCAGCCTTGGACTAGCGGGGGCCCAAGAGACCCAGTACTTC. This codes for CASSLGLAGAQETQYF.

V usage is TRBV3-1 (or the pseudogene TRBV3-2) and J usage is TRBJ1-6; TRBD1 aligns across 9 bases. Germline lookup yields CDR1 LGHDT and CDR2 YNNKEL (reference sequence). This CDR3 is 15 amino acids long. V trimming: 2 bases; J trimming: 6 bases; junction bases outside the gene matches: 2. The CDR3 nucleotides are TGTGCCAGCAGCCAATGGGACAGGGTTAATTCACCCCTCCACTTT. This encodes CASSQWDRVNSPLHF.

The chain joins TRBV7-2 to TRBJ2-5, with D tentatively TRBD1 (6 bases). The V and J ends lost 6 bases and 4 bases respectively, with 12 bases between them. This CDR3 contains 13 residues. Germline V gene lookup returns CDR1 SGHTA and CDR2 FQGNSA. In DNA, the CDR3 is TGTGCCAGCAGGCCACAGGGAGCAGAGACCCAGTACTTC. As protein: CASRPQGAETQYF.

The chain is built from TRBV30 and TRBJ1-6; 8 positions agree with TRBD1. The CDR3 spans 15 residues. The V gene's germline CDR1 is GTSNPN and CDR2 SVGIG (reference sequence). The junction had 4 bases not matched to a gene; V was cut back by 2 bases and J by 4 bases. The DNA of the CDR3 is TGTGCCTGGAGTCCCCGGACAGGGTATAATTCACCCCTCCACTTT. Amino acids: CAWSPRTGYNSPLHF. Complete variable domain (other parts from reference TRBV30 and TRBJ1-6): SQTIHQWPATLVQPVGSPLSLECTVEGTSNPNLYWYRQAAGRGLQLLFYSVGIGQISSEVPQNLSASRPQDRQFILSSKKLLLSDSGFYLCAWSPRTGYNSPLHFGNGTRLTVT.

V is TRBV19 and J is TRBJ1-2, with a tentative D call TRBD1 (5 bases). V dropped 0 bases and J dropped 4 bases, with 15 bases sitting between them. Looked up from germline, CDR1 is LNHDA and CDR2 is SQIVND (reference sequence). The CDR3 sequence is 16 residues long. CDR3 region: CASSIDRPDSSYGYTF. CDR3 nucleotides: TGTGCCAGTAGTATAGATCGACCCGACAGCTCCTATGGCTACACCTTC.

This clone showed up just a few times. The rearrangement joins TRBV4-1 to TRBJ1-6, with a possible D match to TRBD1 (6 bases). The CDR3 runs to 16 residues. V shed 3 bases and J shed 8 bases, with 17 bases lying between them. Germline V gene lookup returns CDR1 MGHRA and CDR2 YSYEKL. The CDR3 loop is CASSQETGFGYSPLHF. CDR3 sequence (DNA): TGCGCCAGCAGCCAGGAAACAGGGTTCGGGTATTCACCCCTCCACTTT.

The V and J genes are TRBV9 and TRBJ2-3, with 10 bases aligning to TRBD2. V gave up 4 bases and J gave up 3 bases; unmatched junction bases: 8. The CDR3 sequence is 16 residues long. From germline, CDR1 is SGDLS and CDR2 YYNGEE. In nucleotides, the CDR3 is TGTGCCAGCAGCAGAAGCGGGGGGGCATGGACAGATACGCAGTATTTT. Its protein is CASSRSGGAWTDTQYF.

CDR3 coding DNA: TGTGCCAGCAGCGTAGAGGGAAGACAGGGAGGAGCTTTCTTT. Residues: CASSVEGRQGGAFF. The chain uses TRBV9 and TRBJ1-1; 7 nucleotides align to TRBD1. J lost 10 bases, V lost 0 bases, and 9 bases had no gene match. Germline V gene sequence: CDR1 SGDLS, CDR2 YYNGEE. The CDR3 is 14 residues long.

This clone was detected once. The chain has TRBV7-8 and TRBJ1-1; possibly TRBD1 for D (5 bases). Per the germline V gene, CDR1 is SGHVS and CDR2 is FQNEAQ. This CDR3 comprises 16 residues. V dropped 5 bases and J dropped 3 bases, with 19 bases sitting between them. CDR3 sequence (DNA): TGTGCCAGCAGCGTAAGGGAGGGGTGGGGCCACACTGAAGCTTTCTTT. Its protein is CASSVREGWGHTEAFF.

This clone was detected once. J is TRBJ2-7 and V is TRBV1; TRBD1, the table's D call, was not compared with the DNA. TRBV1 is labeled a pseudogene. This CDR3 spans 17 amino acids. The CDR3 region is CTSSEGGFRQGNHEQYF. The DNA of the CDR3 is TGCACCAGCAGCGAAGGGGGGTTCCGCCAGGGGAACCACGAGCAGTACTTC.

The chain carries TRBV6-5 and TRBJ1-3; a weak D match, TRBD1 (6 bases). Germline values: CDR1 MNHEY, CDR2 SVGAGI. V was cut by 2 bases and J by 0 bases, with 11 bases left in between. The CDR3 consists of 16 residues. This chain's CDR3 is CASSYRQVASGNTIYF. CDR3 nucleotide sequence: TGTGCCAGCAGTTACCGACAGGTCGCCTCTGGAAACACCATATATTTT.

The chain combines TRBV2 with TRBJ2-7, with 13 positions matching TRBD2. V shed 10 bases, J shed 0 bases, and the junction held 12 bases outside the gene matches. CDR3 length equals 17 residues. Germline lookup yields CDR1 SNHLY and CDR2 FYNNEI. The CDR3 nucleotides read TGTGCCATCACCGGGACTAGCGGGACCCTACTCTCCTACGAGCAGTACGTC. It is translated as CAITGTSGTLLSYEQYV.

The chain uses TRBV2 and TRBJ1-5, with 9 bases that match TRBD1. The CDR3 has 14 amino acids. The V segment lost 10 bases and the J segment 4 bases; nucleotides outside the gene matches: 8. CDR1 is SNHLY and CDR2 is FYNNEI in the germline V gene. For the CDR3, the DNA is TGTGCCACCCAAAAGGACAGGGGAAATCAGCCCCAGCATTTT. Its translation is CATQKDRGNQPQHF.

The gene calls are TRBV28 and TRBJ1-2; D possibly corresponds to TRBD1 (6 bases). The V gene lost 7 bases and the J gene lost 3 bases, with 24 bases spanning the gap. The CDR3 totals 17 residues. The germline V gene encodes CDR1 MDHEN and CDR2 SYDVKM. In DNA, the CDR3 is TGTGCCAGCACCTCCCCGGCGGCAGGGGCATGGGACTATGGCTACACCTTC. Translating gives CASTSPAAGAWDYGYTF.

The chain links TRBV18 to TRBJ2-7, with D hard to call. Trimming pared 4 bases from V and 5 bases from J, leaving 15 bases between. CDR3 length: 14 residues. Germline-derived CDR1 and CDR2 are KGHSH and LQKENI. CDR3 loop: CASSHPERVHEQYV. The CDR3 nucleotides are TGTGCCAGCTCACACCCTGAACGGGTACACGAGCAGTACGTC.